The 7 T cell receptor beta chains below come from one sample, sequenced in a study of identifying expanded T cells in peripheral blood. This table comes from immunoSEQ multiplex PCR, and its TCRdb copy is limited to in-frame clones, with some not included. The sample lists more than 55,000 clones; over 75% were seen once. The sequencing input was blood. These receptors were obtained from a person between 18 and 75 years old in good health.

On this clone itself: Additional DNA sequences in this sample encode the identical CDR3. The chain couples TRBV18 to TRBJ2-7, with D possibly being TRBD1 or TRBD2 (5 bases each). V gave up 3 bases and J gave up 1 base, with 13 bases separating them. The CDR3 extends over 15 amino acids. Germline V lookup: CDR1 KGHSH, CDR2 LQKENI. The CDR3 sequence is CASSPPGTGSYEQYF. Written as DNA, the CDR3 is TGTGCCAGCTCACCTCCCGGGACGGGGTCCTACGAGCAGTACTTC. Full variable domain (outside the CDR3, taken from reference TRBV18 and TRBJ2-7): NAGVMQNPRHLVRRRGQEARLRCSPMKGHSHVYWYRQLPEEGLKFMVYLQKENIIDESGMPKERFSAEFPKEGPSILRIQQVVRGDSAAYFCASSPPGTGSYEQYFGPGTRLTVT.

The chain couples TRBV9 to TRBJ1-2, with 7 nucleotides matching TRBD1. The CDR3 runs to 14 residues. Germline values: CDR1 SGDLS, CDR2 YYNGEE. The V and J ends lost 3 bases and 7 bases, in that order; junction bases with no gene match: 9. The CDR3 reads CASSARQGGSGYTF. Here the CDR3 DNA reads TGTGCCAGCAGCGCCCGACAGGGAGGCTCTGGCTACACCTTC.

The chain has TRBV28 and TRBJ2-7; 7 bases line up with TRBD1. Trimming cost V 4 bases and J 5 bases; bases outside gene matches: 14. Germline CDR1 reads MDHEN; CDR2 reads SYDVKM. The CDR3 is 16 amino acids. Here the CDR3 DNA reads TGTGCCAGCAGTTCGCTTCGACAGGGTCGAAAGGACGAGCAGTACTTC. Translated, it gives CASSSLRQGRKDEQYF.

DNA for the CDR3: TGTGCCAGCAGCTTAATCATAGGGGGTTCCGGGGCCAACGTCCTGACTTTC. Translation gives CASSLIIGGSGANVLTF. This chain joins TRBV7-8 and TRBJ2-6; tentatively, D is TRBD1 (6 bases). The germline gives CDR1 SGHVS, CDR2 FQNEAQ. The CDR3 length is 17 residues. Trimming removed 2 bases at V and 4 bases at J, with 15 bases between.

Here the CDR3 reads CASSEGPSRFSDEQFF. The CDR3 DNA reads TGTGCCAGCAGTGAGGGTCCAAGCCGGTTCAGCGATGAGCAGTTCTTC. J is TRBJ2-1 and V is TRBV25-1; the D is unclear. Germline assignment: CDR1 MGHDK and CDR2 SYGVNS. V was cut by 3 bases and J by 8 bases, with 20 bases left in between. The CDR3 length is 16 residues.

The gene calls are TRBV29-1 and TRBJ1-2; 8 positions match TRBD1. From germline, CDR1 is SQVTM and CDR2 ANQGSEA. Trimming at V came to 5 bases and at J to 3 bases, leaving 8 bases not matched to a gene. The CDR3 has 14 residues. CDR3 in amino acids: CSVTRTGRDYGYTF. The CDR3 DNA is TGCAGCGTTACCCGGACAGGGAGGGACTATGGCTACACCTTC.

The CDR3 sequence is CASRRTGITEAFF. Here the CDR3 DNA reads TGTGCCAGCAGGAGAACAGGGATCACTGAAGCTTTCTTT. The chain combines TRBV5-4 with TRBJ1-1; D might be TRBD1 (6 bases). The CDR3 consists of 13 residues. V lost 5 bases and J lost 4, with 12 bases in between. Per the germline V gene, CDR1 is SGHNT and CDR2 is YYREEE (reference sequence).